This T cell receptor beta chain stems from a study of blood T cell repertoires in COVID-19 (dated by TCRdb to about 2020). Describing the broader study: Samples covering the acute and convalescent phases of COVID-19 were provided by collaborators in the United States, Italy and Spain. The repertoires were released in a freely available public database intended as a resource for research on the immune response to SARS-CoV-2. The samples were drawn from two sources: the first 160 participants of the ongoing ImmuneRACE study, and 950 to 1,500 subjects contributed by 6 global collaborators. The dataset comprised deeply sampled blood TCRbeta repertoires from subjects exposed to, actively infected with, or recovered from COVID-19. Nearly every sample came with metadata listing a de-identified subject ID, COVID-19 status, age in years and sex. Where HLA class I and class II types were available, the types were taken from metadata supplied by the sample provider, not from assay-based typing. The material from the prospective study consisted of cDNA or gDNA derived from T cells, B-cell-depleted T cells, or PBMCs. Broader findings and caveats from the paper: The amount of clinical and demographic metadata varied by source and participant and was provided uncurated.

TCRbeta CDR3 regions were amplified from genomic DNA using the immunoSEQ Assay, a bias-controlled multiplex PCR. As for the original processing: Nucleated cell counts per sample were estimated from amplification of reference gene primers within the assay. Sequence reads were collapsed and filtered to measure the absolute abundance of every unique TCRbeta CDR3 rearrangement. For each sample, productive Simpson clonality was calculated as the square root of Simpson's diversity index over productive rearrangements. Entries here come from immuneACCESS through TCRdb and include only in-frame sequences with V and J called. Some clones fail to appear in such tables; in the studies checked, an unresolved V gene covers under half of the shortfall, and the cause of the remainder is unknown. D and trimming come from the DNA, and the V and J calls and clone size come from that table. The sample table shows some 69,000 clones, and 82% are seen once. Of the sample, approximately 1.9% falls within the top ten clones.

Collaborating institutions collected whole blood in K2EDTA tubes following their own protocols. Collaborator samples were shipped for TCRbeta analysis as frozen whole blood, isolated PBMCs, or DNA extracted from either sample type. Based on the germline V gene, the CDR1 and CDR2 sequences are MDHEN and SYDVKM. V is trimmed back by 5 bases and J by 4 bases, and the junction contains 14 bases that no gene match accounts for. The CDR3, from cysteine to phenylalanine, totals 17 residues. Only the CDR3 DNA is retained, 51 bases long and in frame from the first base. To note about this clone: This clone's antigen is unknown. No quality values exist for individual bases; no much larger clone is one base distant.

Sequenced sample: peripheral blood. The receptor chain draws on TRBV28 and TRBJ2-1, with TRBD2 matching 7 junction bases. This TCR was sampled from a woman aged 55-69 years with acute or convalescent COVID-19. The DNA reads as follows: TGTGCCAGCAGTCCCCAGCCAAGAGCGGGACCGTACAATGAGCAGTTCTTC. This encodes CASSPQPRAGPYNEQFF. Reference TRBV28 and TRBJ2-1 proteins supply the regions before and after the CDR3; the full variable domain is: DVKVTQSSRYLVKRTGEKVFLECVQDMDHENMFWYRQDPGLGLRLIYFSYDVKMKEKGDIPEGYSVSREKKERFSLILESASTNQTSMYLCASSPQPRAGPYNEQFFGPGTRLTVL.